This TCR beta chain appears in the sequencing data of a study of T-cell memory formation after mild COVID-19. Study-level points and caveats: Several responding clones turned up in pre-infection memory, indicating that cross-reactive memory may have taken part.

Germline V gene data show CDR1 as SGDLS and CDR2 as YYNGEE. The CDR3 is made up of 15 amino acids. Trimming removed 4 bases from V and 6 bases from J, with 17 bases in between. TCRdb ran MiXCR on the 5' RACE reads and lists one entry per CDR3 protein. The sample includes approximately 250,000 distinct CDR3 sequences, over 15% of them seen just once. This clonotype was detected a few times. What it binds is not known. Sequences were obtained from PBMCs or a T cell subset sorted from them (not recorded which). This receptor was identified in a man younger than 35 who had mild COVID-19 (a few samples of this study predate the infection). Cell type and time point are not known. The chain has TRBV9 and TRBJ2-1, with no clear D. DNA of the CDR3: TGTGCCAGCAGCTTTAATCCCGCTTGGGGCAATGAGCAGTTCTTC. This gives the protein CASSFNPAWGNEQFF.